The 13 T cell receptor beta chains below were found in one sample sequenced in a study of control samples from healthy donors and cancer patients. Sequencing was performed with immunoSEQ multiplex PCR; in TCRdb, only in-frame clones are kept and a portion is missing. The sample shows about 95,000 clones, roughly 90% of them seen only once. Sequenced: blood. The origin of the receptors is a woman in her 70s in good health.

This chain's CDR3 is CATQPGTAYGYTF. The CDR3 DNA is TGTGCCACTCAACCGGGGACAGCCTATGGCTACACCTTC. The chain is built from TRBV6-5 and TRBJ1-2; 7 nucleotides agree with TRBD1. Germline-derived CDR1 and CDR2 are MNHEY and SVGAGI. The V gene end was trimmed by 10 bases and the J gene end by 4 bases; junction bases not matched to a gene: 9. The CDR3 is 13 residues long.

The CDR3 DNA reads TGTGCCAGCAGCCCCAGTACCCCGAGCACTGAAGCTTTCTTT. Encoded protein: CASSPSTPSTEAFF. The chain combines TRBV7-2 with TRBJ1-1; D remains unclear. The V gene lost 5 bases and the J gene lost 4 bases, with 14 bases spanning the gap. This CDR3 has 14 residues. The germline CDR1 and CDR2 sequences are SGHTA and FQGNSA. The variable domain in full, with the rest retrieved from reference TRBV7-2 and TRBJ1-1, is GAGVSQSPSNKVTEKGKDVELRCDPISGHTALYWYRQSLGQGLEFLIYFQGNSAPDKSGLPSDRFSAERTGGSVSTLTIQRTQQEDSAVYLCASSPSTPSTEAFFGQGTRLTVV.

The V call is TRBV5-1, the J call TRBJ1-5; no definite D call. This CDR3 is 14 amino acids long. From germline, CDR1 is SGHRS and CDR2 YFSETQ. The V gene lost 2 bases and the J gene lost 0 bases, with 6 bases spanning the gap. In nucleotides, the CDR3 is TGCGCCAGCAGCTTTATGGCTAGCAATCAGCCCCAGCATTTT. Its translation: CASSFMASNQPQHF.

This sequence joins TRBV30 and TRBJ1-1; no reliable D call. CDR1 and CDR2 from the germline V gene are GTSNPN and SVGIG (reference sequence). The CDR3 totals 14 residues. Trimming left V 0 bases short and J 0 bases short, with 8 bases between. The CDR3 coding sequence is TGTGCCTGGAGTGTAAGAGGGCTGAACACTGAAGCTTTCTTT. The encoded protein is CAWSVRGLNTEAFF.

The CDR3 is CASSLEGWHNSPLHF. The CDR3 region has the DNA TGCGCCAGCAGCTTGGAGGGGTGGCATAATTCACCCCTCCACTTT. V usage is TRBV5-1 and J usage is TRBJ1-6, with D possibly matching TRBD1 (5 bases). The CDR3 loop spans 15 amino acids. With 0 bases removed from V and 5 bases from J, the gap between germline ends came to 9 bases. Per the germline V gene, CDR1 is SGHRS and CDR2 is YFSETQ.

CDR3 nucleotide sequence: TGCGCCAGCAGCTTGTGGAGCACAGATACGCAGTATTTT. It encodes CASSLWSTDTQYF. The chain combines TRBV5-1 with TRBJ2-3, with D hard to call. CDR3 length: 13 amino acids. V was shortened by 1 base and J by 0 bases, with 3 bases between the two germline ends. Germline-derived CDR1 and CDR2 are SGHRS and YFSETQ.

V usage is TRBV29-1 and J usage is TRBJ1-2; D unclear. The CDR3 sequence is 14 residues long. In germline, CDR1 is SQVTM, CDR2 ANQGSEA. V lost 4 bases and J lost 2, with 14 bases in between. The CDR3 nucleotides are TGCAGCGTTGTTTTTCTGGGGAGCAACTATGGCTACACCTTC. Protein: CSVVFLGSNYGYTF.

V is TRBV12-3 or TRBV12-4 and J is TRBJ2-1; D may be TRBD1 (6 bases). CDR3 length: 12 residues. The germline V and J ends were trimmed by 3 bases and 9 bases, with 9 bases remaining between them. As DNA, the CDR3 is TGTGCCAGCAGTTTCACACAGGGTGAGCAGTTCTTC. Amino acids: CASSFTQGEQFF.

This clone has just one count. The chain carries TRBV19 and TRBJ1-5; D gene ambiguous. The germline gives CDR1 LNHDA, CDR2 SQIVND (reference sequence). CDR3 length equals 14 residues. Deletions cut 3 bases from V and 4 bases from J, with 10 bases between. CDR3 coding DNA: TGTGCCAGTAGTATGCGGGAGGAGAATCAGCCCCAGCATTTT. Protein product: CASSMREENQPQHF.

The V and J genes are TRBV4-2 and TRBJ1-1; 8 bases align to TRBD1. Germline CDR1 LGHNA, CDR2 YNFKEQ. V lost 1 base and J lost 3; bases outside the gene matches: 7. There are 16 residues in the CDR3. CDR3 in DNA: TGTGCCAGCAGCCAAGGACAGGGGATATCTGACACTGAAGCTTTCTTT. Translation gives CASSQGQGISDTEAFF.

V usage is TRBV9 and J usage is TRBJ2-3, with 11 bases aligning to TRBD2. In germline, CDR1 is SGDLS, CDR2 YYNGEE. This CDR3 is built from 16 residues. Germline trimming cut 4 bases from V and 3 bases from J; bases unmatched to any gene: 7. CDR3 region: CASSPHGTSGTDTQYF. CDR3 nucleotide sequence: TGTGCCAGCAGCCCCCACGGGACTAGCGGAACAGATACGCAGTATTTT. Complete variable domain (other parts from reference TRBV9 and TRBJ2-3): DSGVTQTPKHLITATGQRVTLRCSPRSGDLSVYWYQQSLDQGLQFLIQYYNGEERAKGNILERFSAQQFPDLHSELNLSSLELGDSALYFCASSPHGTSGTDTQYFGPGTRLTVL.

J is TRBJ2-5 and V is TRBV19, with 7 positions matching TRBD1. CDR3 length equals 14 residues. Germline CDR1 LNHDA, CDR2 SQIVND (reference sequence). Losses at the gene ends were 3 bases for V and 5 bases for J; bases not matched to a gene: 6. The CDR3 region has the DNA TGTGCCAGTAGTATCGACAGGGTAGGGGAGACCCAGTACTTC. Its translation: CASSIDRVGETQYF.

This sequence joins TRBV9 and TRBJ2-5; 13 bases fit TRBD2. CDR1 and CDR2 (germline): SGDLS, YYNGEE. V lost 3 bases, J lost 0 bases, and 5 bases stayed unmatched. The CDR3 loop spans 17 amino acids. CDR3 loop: CASSAQGLAGYQETQYF. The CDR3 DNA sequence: TGTGCCAGCAGCGCCCAGGGACTAGCGGGGTACCAAGAGACCCAGTACTTC.